Detailed here is one T cell receptor beta chain. Its antigen is not known. This record comes from a study of OX40 agonist ivuxolimab in advanced cancers. About the research overall: Eligibility rules accepted prior anti-PD-1, anti-PD-L1 or anti-CTLA-4 therapy, and 40% had some.

The CDR3 contains 16 residues. CDR1 and CDR2 (germline): MNHNS, SASEGT. The V segment lost 4 bases and the J segment 5 bases; nucleotides outside the gene matches: 11. Exclusion applied to patients with autoimmune disease history or systemic immunosuppression. The repertoire was sequenced with immunoSEQ multiplex PCR; TCRdb's copy has only in-frame clones and lacks some. The data show about 75,000 clones, 90% seen once. Study-level findings and limits: Among T cells, CD8+ cells averaged more expanded clones than CD4+ cells. By week 6 at 0.1 to 3.0 mg/kg, blood CD4+ and CD8+ T cells had expanded clonally.

The sequenced sample was CD4+ or CD8+ T cells sorted from blood, obtained in a trial of the OX40 agonist ivuxolimab. The receptor comes from an adult with an advanced solid tumor such as melanoma, head and neck, liver or kidney cancer. V and J are TRBV6-1 and TRBJ2-1; TRBD1 matches at 7 bases. CDR3 loop: CASSAQGSGLDNEQFF. The CDR3 region has the DNA TGTGCCAGCAGTGCACAGGGGTCGGGGCTAGACAATGAGCAGTTCTTC.